The rows below give T cell receptor beta chains drawn from one sample of a study of cytomegalovirus exposure and HLA in healthy donors. Produced via immunoSEQ multiplex PCR; TCRdb's table is partial and in-frame only. The table has about 150,000 clones, approximately 79% seen once; the top ten hold 1.7%. The specimen sequenced was PBMCs. These TCRs come from a woman between 25 and 40 years old in good health and CMV-seronegative. Both conserved end residues are part of each CDR3. The D gene is left open where the match is weak. Where a row states a size, it is once, few, many or the class of an expanded clone; other rows omit it.

j_gene: TRBJ2-7; v_gene: TRBV27; abundance: few; d_gene: TRBD1; CDR3nt: TGTGCCAGCAGTCTCGGGTTCTCGGGACAGTTAACGTTC; CDR3aa: CASSLGFSGQLTF
j_gene: TRBJ1-5; v_gene: TRBV19; abundance: NA; d_gene: NA; CDR3nt: TGTGCCAGGTCCAGGGGTTACAATCAGCCCCAGCATTTT; CDR3aa: CARSRGYNQPQHF
j_gene: TRBJ2-3; v_gene: TRBV7-9; abundance: few; d_gene: NA; CDR3nt: TGTGCCAGCAGCTTTCGGACAGGCACAGATACGCAGTATTTT; CDR3aa: CASSFRTGTDTQYF
j_gene: TRBJ2-5; v_gene: TRBV29-1; abundance: NA; d_gene: NA; CDR3nt: TGCAGCGTTTTCGAGGGTCAAGAGACCCAGTACTTC; CDR3aa: CSVFEGQETQYF
j_gene: TRBJ1-1; v_gene: TRBV5-6; abundance: NA; d_gene: NA; CDR3nt: TGTGCCAGCAGCTCCCCCCTCAGAAACACTGAAGCTTTCTTT; CDR3aa: CASSSPLRNTEAFF
j_gene: TRBJ2-3; v_gene: TRBV7-2; abundance: NA; d_gene: NA; CDR3nt: TGTGCCAGCAGCTCCACAGGGGACTTCACAGATACGCAGTATTTT; CDR3aa: CASSSTGDFTDTQYF
j_gene: TRBJ1-2; v_gene: TRBV6-5; abundance: NA; d_gene: NA; CDR3nt: TGTGCCAGCAGTGAGGAGGGATGGTTAATCCTTGTCTTC; CDR3aa: CASSEEGWLILVF
j_gene: TRBJ2-3; v_gene: TRBV9; abundance: NA; d_gene: NA; CDR3nt: TGTGCCAGCAGCGATTGGGAAGTTAGCGTCGGCACAGATACGCAGTATTTT; CDR3aa: CASSDWEVSVGTDTQYF
j_gene: TRBJ1-5; v_gene: TRBV7-2; abundance: NA; d_gene: NA; CDR3nt: TGTGCCAGCAGCTTAGAGGGAGGGCAGCCCCAGCATTTT; CDR3aa: CASSLEGGQPQHF
j_gene: TRBJ1-1; v_gene: TRBV18; abundance: NA; d_gene: NA; CDR3nt: TGTGCCAGCTCACCACTCGCGGGTGAAGCTTTCTTT; CDR3aa: CASSPLAGEAFF
j_gene: TRBJ2-2; v_gene: TRBV7-9; abundance: NA; d_gene: NA; CDR3nt: TGTGCCAGCAGCTTAGTTGGGCAGAGCGGGGAGCTGTTTTTT; CDR3aa: CASSLVGQSGELFF
j_gene: TRBJ2-3; v_gene: TRBV18; abundance: NA; d_gene: TRBD2; CDR3nt: TGTGCCAGCTCACCCCCGGGTACTAGCGGGGGGCGAGGCACAGATACGCAGTATTTT; CDR3aa: CASSPPGTSGGRGTDTQYF
j_gene: TRBJ2-1; v_gene: TRBV9; abundance: NA; d_gene: NA; CDR3nt: TGTGCCAGCAGCGCGGGGGTAAGGGCCTACAATGAGCAGTTCTTC; CDR3aa: CASSAGVRAYNEQFF
j_gene: TRBJ1-6; v_gene: TRBV29-1; abundance: NA; d_gene: TRBD1; CDR3nt: TGCAGCGCCTCGACAGGGGGAGGTTCACCCCTCCACTTT; CDR3aa: CSASTGGGSPLHF
j_gene: TRBJ1-2; v_gene: TRBV5-1; abundance: NA; d_gene: NA; CDR3nt: TGCGCCAGCACTTCGGACAGCAACTATGGCTACACCTTC; CDR3aa: CASTSDSNYGYTF
j_gene: TRBJ1-2; v_gene: TRBV4-1; abundance: NA; d_gene: TRBD1; CDR3nt: TGCGCCAGCAGCCAATGGGGACAGGGCGCTACTTATGGCTACACCTTC; CDR3aa: CASSQWGQGATYGYTF
j_gene: TRBJ2-1; v_gene: TRBV2; abundance: NA; d_gene: TRBD1; CDR3nt: TGTGCCACCGGGACAGCTATAACCAATGAGCAGTTCTTC; CDR3aa: CATGTAITNEQFF
j_gene: TRBJ1-1; v_gene: TRBV6-1; abundance: many; d_gene: NA; CDR3nt: TGTGCCAGCAGTGTCTACGGTCAGGGCACTGAAGCTTTCTTT; CDR3aa: CASSVYGQGTEAFF
j_gene: TRBJ2-7; v_gene: TRBV11-1; abundance: medium-sized; d_gene: NA; CDR3nt: TGTGCCAGCAGCTTAGTGTCCGCAGGGGGGAGCTACGAGCAGTACTTC; CDR3aa: CASSLVSAGGSYEQYF
j_gene: TRBJ2-3; v_gene: TRBV27; abundance: NA; d_gene: NA; CDR3nt: TGTGCCAGCCGCGGATCCAAGGGGCTACGCACAGATACGCAGTATTTT; CDR3aa: CASRGSKGLRTDTQYF
j_gene: TRBJ2-5; v_gene: TRBV14; abundance: NA; d_gene: NA; CDR3nt: TGTGCCAGCAGCCAATATTACCAAGAGACCCAGTACTTC; CDR3aa: CASSQYYQETQYF
j_gene: TRBJ1-1; v_gene: TRBV5-1; abundance: NA; d_gene: NA; CDR3nt: TGCGCTAGCAGCTTGGTTAGACATGGGAACACTGAAGCTTTCTTT; CDR3aa: CASSLVRHGNTEAFF
j_gene: TRBJ2-1; v_gene: TRBV7-2; abundance: once; d_gene: TRBD2; CDR3nt: TGTGCCAGCAGAACAACCGGGGGGGGCCCTGAGCAGTTCTTC; CDR3aa: CASRTTGGGPEQFF
j_gene: TRBJ1-5; v_gene: TRBV7-2; abundance: NA; d_gene: TRBD1; CDR3nt: TGTGCCAGCAGCCGACAGGGGGCGGGTGGTCAGCCCCAGCATTTT; CDR3aa: CASSRQGAGGQPQHF
j_gene: TRBJ2-5; v_gene: TRBV5-1; abundance: NA; d_gene: NA; CDR3nt: TGCGCCAGCAGCTTGGCCATAGCGCAAGAGACCCAGTACTTC; CDR3aa: CASSLAIAQETQYF
j_gene: TRBJ2-2; v_gene: TRBV6-6; abundance: NA; d_gene: TRBD2; CDR3nt: TGTGCCAGCAGTTACCCGGGGGGTAGGGAAGCCGGGGAGCTGTTTTTT; CDR3aa: CASSYPGGREAGELFF
j_gene: TRBJ2-4; v_gene: TRBV6-5; abundance: NA; d_gene: NA; CDR3nt: TGTGCCAGCAGTTGGCGAGACTCTATAGCCAAAAACATTCAGTACTTC; CDR3aa: CASSWRDSIAKNIQYF
j_gene: TRBJ1-2; v_gene: TRBV5-6; abundance: NA; d_gene: NA; CDR3nt: TGTGCCAGCAGCAAACCCCTGGAGGTTAGGTCGGATGGCTACACCTTC; CDR3aa: CASSKPLEVRSDGYTF
j_gene: TRBJ2-2; v_gene: TRBV7-2; abundance: NA; d_gene: NA; CDR3nt: TGTGCCGTTGGACAGTCCGGGGAGCTGTTTTTT; CDR3aa: CAVGQSGELFF
j_gene: TRBJ1-2; v_gene: TRBV9; abundance: NA; d_gene: NA; CDR3nt: TGTGCCAGCAGCACCCAAAGGGGTGGCTACACCTTC; CDR3aa: CASSTQRGGYTF
j_gene: TRBJ2-3; v_gene: TRBV6-6; abundance: NA; d_gene: TRBD2; CDR3nt: TGTGCCAGCAGTTACAAGGCGGGAGGAAGAGATACGCAGTATTTT; CDR3aa: CASSYKAGGRDTQYF
j_gene: TRBJ2-1; v_gene: TRBV15; abundance: NA; d_gene: TRBD1; CDR3nt: TGTGCCACCAGGACCTGGGACAGGGGGAATGAGCAGTTCTTC; CDR3aa: CATRTWDRGNEQFF
j_gene: TRBJ1-1; v_gene: TRBV7-7; abundance: few; d_gene: NA; CDR3nt: TGTGCCAGCAGCTTATTACAGGGCACTGAAGCTTTCTTT; CDR3aa: CASSLLQGTEAFF
j_gene: TRBJ2-7; v_gene: TRBV5-1; abundance: NA; d_gene: TRBD1; CDR3nt: TGCGCCAGCAGCTTGCGGGCGACAGGGGAGGACGAGCAGTACTTC; CDR3aa: CASSLRATGEDEQYF
j_gene: TRBJ1-1; v_gene: TRBV18; abundance: NA; d_gene: NA; CDR3nt: TGTGCCAGCTCACCACAGATGCTAAACACTGAAGCTTTCTTT; CDR3aa: CASSPQMLNTEAFF
j_gene: TRBJ1-2; v_gene: TRBV6-1; abundance: few; d_gene: NA; CDR3nt: TGTGCCGTCCTGTGGTCCCCCCTCGGGGGCTACACCTTC; CDR3aa: CAVLWSPLGGYTF
j_gene: TRBJ2-2; v_gene: TRBV11-2; abundance: NA; d_gene: NA; CDR3nt: TGTGCCAGCAGCTACGCCCCTACGACAGGCACCGGGGAGCTGTTTTTT; CDR3aa: CASSYAPTTGTGELFF
j_gene: TRBJ2-7; v_gene: TRBV6-5; abundance: NA; d_gene: NA; CDR3nt: TGTGCCAGCAGCCTTGGAGGCTACGAGCAGTACTTC; CDR3aa: CASSLGGYEQYF
j_gene: TRBJ2-5; v_gene: TRBV7-8; abundance: NA; d_gene: TRBD1; CDR3nt: TGTGCCAGCAGCTTAGGGGACAGAGAAGAGACCCAGTACTTC; CDR3aa: CASSLGDREETQYF
j_gene: TRBJ1-2; v_gene: TRBV27; abundance: NA; d_gene: TRBD1; CDR3nt: TGTGCCAGCAGACCCACAGGGGGCGTTGGCTACACCTTC; CDR3aa: CASRPTGGVGYTF
j_gene: TRBJ2-1; v_gene: TRBV7-3; abundance: NA; d_gene: TRBD1; CDR3nt: TGTGCCAGCAGCTCTCAACAGGGGCCGTACAATGAGCAGTTCTTC; CDR3aa: CASSSQQGPYNEQFF
j_gene: TRBJ1-5; v_gene: TRBV5-6; abundance: NA; d_gene: TRBD1; CDR3nt: TGTGCCAGCAGCTACGGGACAGGGGCCAGTCAGCCCCAGCATTTT; CDR3aa: CASSYGTGASQPQHF
j_gene: TRBJ1-1; v_gene: TRBV9; abundance: NA; d_gene: TRBD1; CDR3nt: TGTGCCAGCAGCGTCACAGGGGTCACTGAAGCTTTCTTT; CDR3aa: CASSVTGVTEAFF
j_gene: TRBJ2-5; v_gene: TRBV7-7; abundance: NA; d_gene: TRBD2; CDR3nt: TGTGCTAGCAGCGCGGGGCTACTAGCGGGGGCCCCTTATCAAGAGACCCAGTACTTC; CDR3aa: CASSAGLLAGAPYQETQYF
j_gene: TRBJ2-1; v_gene: TRBV6-5; abundance: NA; d_gene: NA; CDR3nt: TGTGCCAGCAGTTACTTAGAGGTTTACAATGAGCAGTTCTTC; CDR3aa: CASSYLEVYNEQFF
j_gene: TRBJ2-7; v_gene: TRBV6-6; abundance: few; d_gene: TRBD1; CDR3nt: TGTGCCAGCAACATACAGGGGGCTGCCTACGAGCAGTACTTC; CDR3aa: CASNIQGAAYEQYF
j_gene: TRBJ1-4; v_gene: TRBV6-1; abundance: NA; d_gene: TRBD1; CDR3nt: TGTGCCAGCAGTGATGGGAGACAGGGGGCGCATAATGAAAAACTGTTTTTT; CDR3aa: CASSDGRQGAHNEKLFF
j_gene: TRBJ1-1; v_gene: TRBV30; abundance: NA; d_gene: NA; CDR3nt: TGTGCCTGGAGTGATACAGGGTTAGGGTTT; CDR3aa: CAWSDTGLGF
j_gene: TRBJ2-3; v_gene: TRBV25-1; abundance: NA; d_gene: TRBD2; CDR3nt: TGTGCCAGCAGTGAAAGGGGCGGGGGGGTGGTAGATACGCAGTATTTT; CDR3aa: CASSERGGGVVDTQYF
j_gene: TRBJ1-6; v_gene: TRBV7-3; abundance: NA; d_gene: NA; CDR3nt: TGTGCCAGCAGCTTAAATAGCGGTTCACCCCTCCACTTT; CDR3aa: CASSLNSGSPLHF
j_gene: TRBJ1-4; v_gene: TRBV15; abundance: NA; d_gene: TRBD1; CDR3nt: TGTGCCACCAGCCTGGACAGGGTAGAGGGAAAACTGTTTTTT; CDR3aa: CATSLDRVEGKLFF
j_gene: TRBJ2-3; v_gene: TRBV7-6; abundance: NA; d_gene: NA; CDR3nt: TGTGCCAGCAGCTTAATCAGGGAACGCACAGATACGCAGTATTTT; CDR3aa: CASSLIRERTDTQYF
j_gene: TRBJ1-2; v_gene: TRBV18; abundance: few; d_gene: NA; CDR3nt: TGTGCCAGCTCAATGGGGGGACCCCGTGACTATGGCTACACCTTC; CDR3aa: CASSMGGPRDYGYTF
j_gene: TRBJ2-1; v_gene: TRBV27; abundance: once; d_gene: TRBD2; CDR3nt: TGTGCCAGCAGTTCCGGACTAGCGGGGGGGCGCGAGCAGTTCTTC; CDR3aa: CASSSGLAGGREQFF
j_gene: TRBJ2-7; v_gene: TRBV12-5; abundance: once; d_gene: TRBD1; CDR3nt: TGTGCTAGTGGTCCGACAGGGACGAACGAGCAGTACTTC; CDR3aa: CASGPTGTNEQYF
j_gene: TRBJ1-2; v_gene: TRBV5-1; abundance: NA; d_gene: TRBD1; CDR3nt: TGCGCCAGCAGCTATGCCGGGACAGGGGGCGTAAACTATGGCTACACCTTC; CDR3aa: CASSYAGTGGVNYGYTF